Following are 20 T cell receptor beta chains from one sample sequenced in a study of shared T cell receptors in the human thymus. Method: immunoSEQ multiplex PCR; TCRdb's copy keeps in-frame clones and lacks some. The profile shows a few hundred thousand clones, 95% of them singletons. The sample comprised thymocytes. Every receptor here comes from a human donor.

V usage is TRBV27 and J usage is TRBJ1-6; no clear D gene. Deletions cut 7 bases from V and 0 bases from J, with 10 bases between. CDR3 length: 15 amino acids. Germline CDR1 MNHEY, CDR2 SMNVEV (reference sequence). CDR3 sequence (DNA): TGTGCCAGCACCCACGCGAGCTCCTATAATTCACCCCTCCACTTT. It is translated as CASTHASSYNSPLHF.

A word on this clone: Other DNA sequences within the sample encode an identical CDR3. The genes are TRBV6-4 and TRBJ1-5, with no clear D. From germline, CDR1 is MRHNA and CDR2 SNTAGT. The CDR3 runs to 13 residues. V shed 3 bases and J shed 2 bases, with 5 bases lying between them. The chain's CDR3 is CASSEFGNQPQHF. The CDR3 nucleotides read TGTGCCAGCAGTGAATTCGGCAATCAGCCCCAGCATTTT.

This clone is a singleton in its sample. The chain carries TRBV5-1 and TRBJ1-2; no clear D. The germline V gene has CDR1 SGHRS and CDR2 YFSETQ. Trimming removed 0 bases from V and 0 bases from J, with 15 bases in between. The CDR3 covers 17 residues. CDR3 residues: CASSLVPGWRANYGYTF. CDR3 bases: TGCGCCAGCAGCTTGGTTCCGGGGTGGAGAGCTAACTATGGCTACACCTTC.

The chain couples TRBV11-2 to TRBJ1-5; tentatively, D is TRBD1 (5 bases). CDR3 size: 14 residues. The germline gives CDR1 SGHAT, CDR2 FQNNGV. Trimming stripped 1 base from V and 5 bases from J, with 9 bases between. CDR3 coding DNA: TGTGCCAGCAGCTTAGTGGGGGTTTATCAGCCCCAGCATTTT. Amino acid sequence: CASSLVGVYQPQHF.

The CDR3 coding sequence is TGTGCCACCAGCCTAGGGAGGGGGCAAGAGTACGAGCAGTACTTC. Its translation: CATSLGRGQEYEQYF. The chain has TRBV15 and TRBJ2-7; D assignment may be TRBD1 or TRBD2 (7 bases each). Trimming removed 5 bases at V and 4 bases at J, with 18 bases between. CDR1 is LNHNV, CDR2 YYDKDF, per germline (reference sequence). The CDR3 contains 15 residues.

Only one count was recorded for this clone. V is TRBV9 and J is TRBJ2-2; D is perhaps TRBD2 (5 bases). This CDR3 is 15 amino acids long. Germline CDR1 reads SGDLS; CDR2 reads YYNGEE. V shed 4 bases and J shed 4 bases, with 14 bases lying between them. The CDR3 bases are TGTGCCAGCAGCCCACAAGCGGCGGGCACCGGGGAGCTGTTTTTT. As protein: CASSPQAAGTGELFF.

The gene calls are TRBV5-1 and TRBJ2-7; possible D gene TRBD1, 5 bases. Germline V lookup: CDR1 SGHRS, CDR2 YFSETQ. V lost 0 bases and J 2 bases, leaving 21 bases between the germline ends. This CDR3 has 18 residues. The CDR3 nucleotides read TGCGCCAGCAGCTTGGCCCCTCTAGGAGCAGGGCCTCCCTACGAGCAGTACTTC. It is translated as CASSLAPLGAGPPYEQYF.

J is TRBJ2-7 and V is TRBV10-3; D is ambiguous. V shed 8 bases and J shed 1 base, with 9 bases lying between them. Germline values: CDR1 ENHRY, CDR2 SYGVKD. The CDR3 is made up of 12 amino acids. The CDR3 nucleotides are TGTGCCATCGGATCGGAGTCCTACGAGCAGTACTTC. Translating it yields CAIGSESYEQYF.

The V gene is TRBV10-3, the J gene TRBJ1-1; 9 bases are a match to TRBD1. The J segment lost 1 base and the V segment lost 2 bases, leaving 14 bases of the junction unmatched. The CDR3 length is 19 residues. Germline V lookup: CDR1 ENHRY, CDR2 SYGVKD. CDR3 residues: CAISERNDVNRGPNTEAFF. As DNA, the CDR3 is TGTGCCATCAGTGAGCGGAATGATGTGAACAGGGGGCCGAACACTGAAGCTTTCTTT.

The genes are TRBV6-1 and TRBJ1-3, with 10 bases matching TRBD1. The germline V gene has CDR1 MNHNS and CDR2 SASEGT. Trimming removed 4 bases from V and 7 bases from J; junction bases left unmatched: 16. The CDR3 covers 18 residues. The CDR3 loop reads CASSVHRSGQGFRNTIYF. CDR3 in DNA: TGTGCCAGCAGTGTCCATAGGTCGGGACAGGGGTTTCGTAACACCATATATTTT.

The CDR3 loop is CASSLSEAFF. CDR3 coding DNA: TGTGCCAGCAGTTTATCTGAAGCTTTCTTT. The V gene is TRBV28, the J gene TRBJ1-1, with no clear D. With 1 base removed from V and 6 bases from J, the gap between germline ends came to 0 bases. The CDR3 loop spans 10 amino acids. The germline V gene encodes CDR1 MDHEN and CDR2 SYDVKM.

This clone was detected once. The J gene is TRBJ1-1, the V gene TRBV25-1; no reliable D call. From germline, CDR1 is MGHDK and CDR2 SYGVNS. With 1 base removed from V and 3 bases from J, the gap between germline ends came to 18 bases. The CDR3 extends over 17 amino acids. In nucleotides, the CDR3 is TGTGCCAGCAGTGAATCCCCCGCCCCGTCGGGTCACACTGAAGCTTTCTTT. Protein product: CASSESPAPSGHTEAFF.

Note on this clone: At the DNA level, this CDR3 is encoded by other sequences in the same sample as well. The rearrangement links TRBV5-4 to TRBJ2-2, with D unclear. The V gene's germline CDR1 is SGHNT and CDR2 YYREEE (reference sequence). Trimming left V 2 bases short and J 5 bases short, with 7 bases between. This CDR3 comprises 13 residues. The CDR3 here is CASSLKGTGELFF. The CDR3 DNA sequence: TGTGCCAGCAGCTTAAAAGGGACCGGGGAGCTGTTTTTT.

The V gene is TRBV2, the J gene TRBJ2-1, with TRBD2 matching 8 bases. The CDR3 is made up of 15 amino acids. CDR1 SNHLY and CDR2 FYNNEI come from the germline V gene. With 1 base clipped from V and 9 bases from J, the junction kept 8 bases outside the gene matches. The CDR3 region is CASSEEGLAGSEQFF. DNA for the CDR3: TGTGCCAGCAGTGAAGAAGGGCTAGCGGGTAGTGAGCAGTTCTTC.

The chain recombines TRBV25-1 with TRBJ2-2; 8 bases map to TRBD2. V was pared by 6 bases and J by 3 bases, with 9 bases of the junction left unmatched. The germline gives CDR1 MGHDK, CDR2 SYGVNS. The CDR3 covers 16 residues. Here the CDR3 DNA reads TGTGCCAGCAGGGTTACTAGCGGCGGAGACACCGGGGAGCTGTTTTTT. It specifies CASRVTSGGDTGELFF.

CDR3 nucleotide sequence: TGTGCCAGCACGGGGACAGGAGACTCTGGGGCCAACGTCCTGACTTTC. Its protein product is CASTGTGDSGANVLTF. The chain couples TRBV6-4 to TRBJ2-6; 8 bases are a match to TRBD1. The CDR3 sequence is 16 residues long. CDR1 is MRHNA, CDR2 SNTAGT, per germline. The J segment lost 0 bases and the V segment lost 7 bases, leaving 5 bases of the junction unmatched.

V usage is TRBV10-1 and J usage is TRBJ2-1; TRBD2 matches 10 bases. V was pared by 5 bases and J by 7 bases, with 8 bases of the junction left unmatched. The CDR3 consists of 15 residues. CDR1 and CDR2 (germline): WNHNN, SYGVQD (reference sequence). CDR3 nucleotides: TGCGCCAGCAGTCGAAGCGGGAGGGCCACGAATGAGCAGTTCTTC. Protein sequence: CASSRSGRATNEQFF.

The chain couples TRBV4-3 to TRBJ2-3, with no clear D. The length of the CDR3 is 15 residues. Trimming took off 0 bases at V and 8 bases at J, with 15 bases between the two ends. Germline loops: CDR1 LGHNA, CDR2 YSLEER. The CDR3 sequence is CASSQERDGFVTQYF. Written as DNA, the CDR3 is TGCGCCAGCAGCCAAGAAAGAGATGGTTTTGTTACGCAGTATTTT.

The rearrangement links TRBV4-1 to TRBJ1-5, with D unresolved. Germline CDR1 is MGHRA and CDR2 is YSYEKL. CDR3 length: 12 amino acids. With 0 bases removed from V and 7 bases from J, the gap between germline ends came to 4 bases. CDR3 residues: CASSQDGQPQHF. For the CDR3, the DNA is TGCGCCAGCAGCCAAGATGGCCAGCCCCAGCATTTT.

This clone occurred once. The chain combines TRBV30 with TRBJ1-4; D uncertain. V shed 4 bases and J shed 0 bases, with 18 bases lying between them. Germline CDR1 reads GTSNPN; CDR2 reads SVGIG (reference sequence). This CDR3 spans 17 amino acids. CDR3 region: CAWTRGSQLSTNEKLFF. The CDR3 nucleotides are TGTGCCTGGACCCGAGGGAGTCAGCTATCAACTAATGAAAAACTGTTTTTT.